This TCR beta chain was recovered during a study of CD8 T cells in Susac syndrome. Study-wide results and caveats: In its TCR sequencing and HLA analysis, the study acknowledged that the number of individuals was relatively small.

Worth noting for this clonotype: The target antigen is unknown.

Sequencing of TCR beta was performed on blood CD8+ T cells and on blood CD4+ T cells. Treatment-naive patients with stable or active relapsing-remitting disease were the multiple sclerosis controls. After extraction with the RNeasy kit, about 0.45 to 1 ug of the RNA was reverse transcribed using random hexamers. The TCR beta CDR3 was amplified by immunoSEQ multiplex PCR across 54 Vbeta, 13 Jbeta. TCRdb processed the immunoSEQ multiplex PCR reads anew with MiXCR; each CDR3 protein has one entry. The sample consists of 250,000 or so distinct CDR3 sequences, just under 95% of them appearing once. There are 13 residues in the CDR3. The germline CDR1 and CDR2 sequences are SGHNT and YYREEE (reference sequence). V shed 4 bases and J shed 1 base, with 8 bases lying between them.

Specimen: CD4+ T cells from PBMCs. This chain joins TRBV5-4 and TRBJ2-5; D unresolved. The clonotype comes from a human donor with multiple sclerosis. The CDR3 region has the DNA TGTGCCAGCAGCCCGCCACGCCAAGAGACCCAGTACTTC. Translating it yields CASSPPRQETQYF.